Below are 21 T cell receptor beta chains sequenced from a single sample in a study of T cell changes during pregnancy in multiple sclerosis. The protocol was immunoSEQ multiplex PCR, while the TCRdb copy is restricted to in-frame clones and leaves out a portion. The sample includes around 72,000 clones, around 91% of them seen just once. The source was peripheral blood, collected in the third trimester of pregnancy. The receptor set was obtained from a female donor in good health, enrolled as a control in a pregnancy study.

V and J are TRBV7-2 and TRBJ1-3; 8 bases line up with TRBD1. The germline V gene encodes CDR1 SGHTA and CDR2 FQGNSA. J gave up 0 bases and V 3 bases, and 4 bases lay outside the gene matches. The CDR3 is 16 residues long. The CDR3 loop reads CASSFSGTGSGNTIYF. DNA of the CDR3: TGTGCCAGCAGCTTCTCGGGGACAGGCTCTGGAAACACCATATATTTT.

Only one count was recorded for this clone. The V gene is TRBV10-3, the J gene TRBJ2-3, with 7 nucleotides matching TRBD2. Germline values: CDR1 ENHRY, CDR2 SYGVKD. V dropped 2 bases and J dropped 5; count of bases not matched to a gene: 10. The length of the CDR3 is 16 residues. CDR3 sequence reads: CAISEIERGEGDTQYF. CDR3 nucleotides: TGTGCCATCAGTGAGATCGAGCGGGGCGAGGGAGATACGCAGTATTTT.

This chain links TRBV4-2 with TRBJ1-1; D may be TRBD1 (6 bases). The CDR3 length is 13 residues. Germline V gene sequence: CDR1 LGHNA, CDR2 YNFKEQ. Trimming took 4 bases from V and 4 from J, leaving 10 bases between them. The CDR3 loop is CASSLGQITEAFF. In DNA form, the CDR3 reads TGTGCCAGCAGCCTCGGACAGATCACTGAAGCTTTCTTT.

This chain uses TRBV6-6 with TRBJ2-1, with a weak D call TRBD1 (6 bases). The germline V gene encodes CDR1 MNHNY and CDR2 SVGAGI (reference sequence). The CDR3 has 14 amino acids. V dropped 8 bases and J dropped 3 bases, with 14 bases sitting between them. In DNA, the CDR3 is TGTGCCAGCTCAGAAAGGGACAACTACAATGAGCAGTTCTTC. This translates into CASSERDNYNEQFF.

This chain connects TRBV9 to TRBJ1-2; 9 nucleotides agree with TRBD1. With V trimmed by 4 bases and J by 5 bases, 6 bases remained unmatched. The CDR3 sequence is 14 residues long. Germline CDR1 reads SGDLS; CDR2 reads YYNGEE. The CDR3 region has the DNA TGTGCCAGCAGCCCCTCGACAGGGGGTTATGGCTACACCTTC. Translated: CASSPSTGGYGYTF.

CDR3 in amino acids: CASSLVPANEQFF. The CDR3 DNA is TGTGCCAGCAGCTTAGTGCCAGCGAATGAGCAGTTCTTC. V and J are TRBV7-8 and TRBJ2-1; no reliable D call. Germline CDR1 SGHVS, CDR2 FQNEAQ. V shed 1 base and J shed 7 bases, with 8 bases lying between them. This CDR3 is built from 13 residues.

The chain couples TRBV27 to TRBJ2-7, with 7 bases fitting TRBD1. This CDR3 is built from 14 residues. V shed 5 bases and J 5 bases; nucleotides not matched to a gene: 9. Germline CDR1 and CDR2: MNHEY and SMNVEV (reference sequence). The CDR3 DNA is TGTGCCAGCAGTGCTAGGGGGCTCGGGCACGAGCAGTACTTC. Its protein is CASSARGLGHEQYF.

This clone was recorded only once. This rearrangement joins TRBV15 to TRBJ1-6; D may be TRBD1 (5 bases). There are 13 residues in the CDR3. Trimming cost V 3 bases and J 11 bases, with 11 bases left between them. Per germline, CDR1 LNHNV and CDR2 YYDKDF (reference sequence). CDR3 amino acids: CATSRGRGTPLHF. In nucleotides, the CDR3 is TGTGCCACCAGCAGGGGGAGGGGTACACCCCTCCACTTT.

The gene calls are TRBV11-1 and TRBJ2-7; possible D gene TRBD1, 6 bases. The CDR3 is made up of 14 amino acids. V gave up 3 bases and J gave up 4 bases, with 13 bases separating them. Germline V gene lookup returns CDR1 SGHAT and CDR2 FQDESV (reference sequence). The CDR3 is CASSLDGTKYEQYF. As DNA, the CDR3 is TGTGCCAGCAGCTTGGATGGGACAAAGTACGAGCAGTACTTC.

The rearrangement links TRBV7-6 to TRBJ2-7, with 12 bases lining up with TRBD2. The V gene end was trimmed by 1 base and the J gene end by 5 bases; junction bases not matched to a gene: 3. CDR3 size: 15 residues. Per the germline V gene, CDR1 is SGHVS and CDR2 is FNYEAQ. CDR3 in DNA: TGTGCCAGCAGCTTAGATGGACTAGCGGGAAACGAGCAGTACTTC. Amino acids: CASSLDGLAGNEQYF.

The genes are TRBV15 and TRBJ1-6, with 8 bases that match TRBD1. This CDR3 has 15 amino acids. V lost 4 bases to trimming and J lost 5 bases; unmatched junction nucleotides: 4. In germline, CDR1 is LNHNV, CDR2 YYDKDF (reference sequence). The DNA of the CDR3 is TGTGCCACCAGCACCGCGACAGGGGATAATTCACCCCTCCACTTT. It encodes CATSTATGDNSPLHF.

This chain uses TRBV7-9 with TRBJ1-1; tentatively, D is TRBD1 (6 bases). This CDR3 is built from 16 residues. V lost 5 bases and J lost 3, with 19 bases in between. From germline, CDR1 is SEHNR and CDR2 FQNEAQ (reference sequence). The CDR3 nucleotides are TGTGCCAGCAGCGCACCTAGCAGGGGATCGGACACTGAAGCTTTCTTT. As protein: CASSAPSRGSDTEAFF. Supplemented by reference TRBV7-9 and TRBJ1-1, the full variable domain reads DTGVSQNPRHKITKRGQNVTFRCDPISEHNRLYWYRQTLGQGPEFLTYFQNEAQLEKSRLLSDRFSAERPKGSFSTLEIQRTEQGDSAMYLCASSAPSRGSDTEAFFGQGTRLTVV.

The CDR3 region is CASRSQGVSNQPQHF. CDR3 bases: TGTGCCAGCAGATCACAGGGAGTGAGCAATCAGCCCCAGCATTTT. The chain joins TRBV6-6 to TRBJ1-5, with D perhaps TRBD1 (6 bases). Germline V gene data show CDR1 as MNHNY and CDR2 as SVGAGI (reference sequence). V lost 6 bases and J lost 1, with 13 bases in between. This CDR3 contains 15 residues.

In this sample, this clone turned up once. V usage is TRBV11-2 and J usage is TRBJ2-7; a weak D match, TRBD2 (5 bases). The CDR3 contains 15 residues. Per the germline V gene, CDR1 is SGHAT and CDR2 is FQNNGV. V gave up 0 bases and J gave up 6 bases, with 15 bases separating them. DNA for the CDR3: TGTGCCAGCAGCTTAGATAGGTGGCTAGCAGGCGAGCAGTACTTC. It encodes CASSLDRWLAGEQYF. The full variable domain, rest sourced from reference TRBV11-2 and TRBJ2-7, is EAGVAQSPRYKIIEKRQSVAFWCNPISGHATLYWYQQILGQGPKLLIQFQNNGVVDDSQLPKDRFSAERLKGVDSTLKIQPAKLEDSAVYLCASSLDRWLAGEQYFGPGTRLTVT.

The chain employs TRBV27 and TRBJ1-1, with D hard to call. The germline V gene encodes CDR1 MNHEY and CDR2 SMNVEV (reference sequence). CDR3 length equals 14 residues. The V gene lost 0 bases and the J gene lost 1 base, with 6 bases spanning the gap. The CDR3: CASSLSLQNTEAFF. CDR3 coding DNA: TGTGCCAGCAGTTTATCCTTACAGAACACTGAAGCTTTCTTT.

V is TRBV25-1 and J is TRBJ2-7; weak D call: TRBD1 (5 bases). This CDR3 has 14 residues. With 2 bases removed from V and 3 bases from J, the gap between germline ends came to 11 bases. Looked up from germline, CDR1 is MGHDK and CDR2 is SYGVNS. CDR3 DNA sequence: TGTGCCAGCAGTGAAACAGGTTTCATCTACGAGCAGTACTTC. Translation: CASSETGFIYEQYF.

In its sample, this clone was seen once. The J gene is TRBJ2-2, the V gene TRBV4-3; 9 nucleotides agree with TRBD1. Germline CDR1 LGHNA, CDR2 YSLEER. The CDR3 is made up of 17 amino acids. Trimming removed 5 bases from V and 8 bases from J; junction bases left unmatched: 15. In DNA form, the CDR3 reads TGCGCCAGCAGCAGGGACAGGGAAATGAGGGTATCTGGGGAGCTGTTTTTT. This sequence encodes CASSRDREMRVSGELFF.

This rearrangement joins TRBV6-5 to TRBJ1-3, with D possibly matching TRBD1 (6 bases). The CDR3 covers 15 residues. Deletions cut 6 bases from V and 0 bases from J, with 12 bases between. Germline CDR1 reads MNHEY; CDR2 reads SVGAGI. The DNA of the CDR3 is TGTGCCAGCAGGCTACAGGGCGGCTCTGGAAACACCATATATTTT. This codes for CASRLQGGSGNTIYF.

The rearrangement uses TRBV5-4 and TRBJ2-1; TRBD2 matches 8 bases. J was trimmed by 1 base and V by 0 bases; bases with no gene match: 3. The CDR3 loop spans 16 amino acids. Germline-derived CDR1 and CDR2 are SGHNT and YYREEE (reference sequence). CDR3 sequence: CASSLGGTSSYNEQFF. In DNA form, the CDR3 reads TGTGCCAGCAGCTTGGGGGGGACTAGTTCCTACAATGAGCAGTTCTTC.

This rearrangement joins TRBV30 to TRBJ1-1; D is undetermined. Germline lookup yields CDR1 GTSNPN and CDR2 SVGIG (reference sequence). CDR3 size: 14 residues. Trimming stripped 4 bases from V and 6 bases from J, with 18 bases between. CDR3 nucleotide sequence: TGTGCCTGGATCACTCTGGGCTCAATTCCTGAAGCTTTCTTT. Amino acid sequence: CAWITLGSIPEAFF.

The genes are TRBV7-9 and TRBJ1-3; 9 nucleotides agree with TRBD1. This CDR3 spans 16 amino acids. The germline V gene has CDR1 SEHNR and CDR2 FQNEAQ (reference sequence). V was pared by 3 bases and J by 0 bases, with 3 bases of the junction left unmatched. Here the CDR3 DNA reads TGTGCCAGCAGCTTGGGACAGGGAGTCTCTGGAAACACCATATATTTT. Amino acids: CASSLGQGVSGNTIYF.